This passage covers 20 T cell receptor beta chains from one sample sequenced in a study of CD8 T cells in ankylosing spondylitis (TCRdb year 2017). Libraries were prepared through 5' RACE. The data were produced on an Illumina HiSeq 2500. The public reads were quality trimmed at Q25 with fastp and then assembled into clones with MiXCR by TCRdb, keeping productive beta chains. Records with the same CDR3 protein are collapsed into one entry carrying the most frequent genes and DNA. Recorded for this sample are more than 650,000 distinct CDR3 sequences; 12% of them occurred a single time. The ten largest clonotypes hold about 0.49% of the sample. The full study reports these points: Blood from ankylosing spondylitis patients appeared to be characterized by a TCR beta motif composed of under 10 highly homologous amino acid variants.

These receptors are not linked to any known antigen. Input material: blood, either unsorted or a sorted T cell fraction (not recorded which). These TCRs come from a male donor with ankylosing spondylitis.

V usage is TRBV7-2 and J usage is TRBJ2-2; possibly TRBD2 for D (5 bases). Germline CDR1 and CDR2: SGHTA and FQGNSA. The CDR3 contains 16 residues. The V end lost 5 bases, the J end lost 2 bases, and 15 bases lay between the germline ends. CDR3 sequence reads: CASSKGRRLNTGELFF. CDR3 in DNA: TGTGCCAGCAGCAAAGGGCGCAGACTAAACACCGGGGAGCTGTTTTTT.

This clonotype turned up a few times. The chain carries TRBV15 and TRBJ1-2; D possibly corresponds to TRBD1 (6 bases). Germline V gene sequence: CDR1 LNHNV, CDR2 YYDKDF (reference sequence). V dropped 3 bases and J dropped 5 bases, with 13 bases sitting between them. The CDR3 runs 14 residues. CDR3 sequence: CATSRDSRFYGYTF. CDR3 DNA: TGTGCCACCAGCAGGGACAGCCGCTTTTATGGCTACACCTTC.

This chain connects TRBV12-3 or TRBV12-4 to TRBJ2-7, with 13 bases matching TRBD2. Losses at the gene ends were 1 base for V and 2 bases for J; bases not matched to a gene: 2. The CDR3 covers 16 residues. This CDR3 is CASSLEGTSGAYEQYF. The CDR3 DNA reads TGTGCCAGCAGTTTAGAGGGGACTAGCGGGGCCTACGAGCAGTACTTC.

This clonotype appeared many times. DNA of the CDR3: TGTGCCAGCAGCTTTTCTAGAGGGACTGAAGCTTTCTTT. Amino acid sequence: CASSFSRGTEAFF. The V gene is TRBV7-2, the J gene TRBJ1-1; D call uncertain. CDR3 length equals 13 residues. V shed 3 bases and J shed 5 bases, with 10 bases lying between them. Germline V gene lookup returns CDR1 SGHTA and CDR2 FQGNSA.

This clonotype was seen a few times. The rearrangement uses TRBV6-1 and TRBJ2-7; 15 nucleotides align to TRBD2. The CDR3 has 17 amino acids. In germline, CDR1 is MNHNS, CDR2 SASEGT. Trimming took 6 bases from V and 0 from J; bases not matched to a gene: 6. The CDR3 DNA reads as TGTGCCAGCAGCCTGGGACTAGCGGGAGGAAGCTCCTACGAGCAGTACTTC. This translates into CASSLGLAGGSSYEQYF.

This chain uses TRBV25-1 with TRBJ2-5; TRBD2 aligns across 11 bases. The CDR3 has 15 amino acids. Trimming removed 5 bases from V and 5 bases from J; junction bases left unmatched: 7. Germline values: CDR1 MGHDK, CDR2 SYGVNS. The CDR3 DNA follows: TGTGCCAGCAGTTCGACTAGCGGGGTGATGGAGACCCAGTACTTC. Its protein product is CASSSTSGVMETQYF.

This clonotype was observed many times. This chain uses TRBV29-1 with TRBJ2-1, with 10 bases matching TRBD1. The V and J ends lost 5 bases and 6 bases, in that order; junction bases with no gene match: 4. Germline lookup yields CDR1 SQVTM and CDR2 ANQGSEA. The CDR3 sequence is 13 residues long. This CDR3 is CSVRQGAGNEQFF. The DNA of the CDR3 is TGCAGCGTTCGACAGGGGGCGGGCAATGAGCAGTTCTTC.

The J gene is TRBJ1-2, the V gene TRBV20-1; D is undetermined. V dropped 1 base and J dropped 5 bases, with 11 bases sitting between them. Looked up from germline, CDR1 is DFQATT and CDR2 is SNEGSKA (reference sequence). The CDR3 loop spans 13 amino acids. The DNA for the CDR3 is TGCAGTGCTAGAGGGGGAAGTGTTTATGGCTACACCTTC. Protein sequence: CSARGGSVYGYTF.

The sample holds many counts of this clonotype. This chain links TRBV20-1 with TRBJ2-3, with 7 bases aligning to TRBD2. Trimming took 3 bases from V and 6 from J; bases not matched to a gene: 15. CDR3 length equals 16 residues. From germline, CDR1 is DFQATT and CDR2 SNEGSKA (reference sequence). CDR3 region: CSASNAGTTNVDTQYF. CDR3 coding DNA: TGCAGTGCTAGTAATGCCGGGACTACGAATGTGGATACGCAGTATTTT.

This clonotype turned up a few times. The rearrangement joins TRBV5-1 to TRBJ1-1; no clear D gene. The V end was cut by 5 bases, the J end by 4 bases, with 12 bases between. Germline CDR1 reads SGHRS; CDR2 reads YFSETQ. The CDR3 runs 13 residues. Written as DNA, the CDR3 is TGCGCCAGCAGAAATACCGCGAGCACTGAAGCTTTCTTT. This codes for CASRNTASTEAFF.

This clonotype came up a few times. V and J are TRBV4-2 and TRBJ2-2; 8 bases fit TRBD2. The trim removed 5 bases at V and 4 bases at J, leaving 9 bases unmatched. The CDR3 is 16 amino acids. Germline V lookup: CDR1 LGHNA, CDR2 YNFKEQ. CDR3 region: CASSITSGRPTGELFF. CDR3 coding DNA: TGTGCCAGCAGCATTACAAGCGGGAGACCCACCGGGGAGCTGTTTTTT.

The chain recombines TRBV6-2 or TRBV6-3 with TRBJ2-1; 12 bases are shared with TRBD2. Germline V CDR1 and CDR2: MNHEY, SVGEGT. This CDR3 has 15 residues. The trim removed 0 bases at V and 14 bases at J, leaving 8 bases unmatched. In DNA, the CDR3 is TGTGCCAGCAGTTACTCCCCTAGCGGGGGGGCCGTGGAGTTCTTC. Its translation: CASSYSPSGGAVEFF.

This clonotype was found a few times. This chain uses TRBV20-1 with TRBJ1-1; D gene ambiguous. This CDR3 is built from 12 residues. Germline values: CDR1 DFQATT, CDR2 SNEGSKA (reference sequence). V was pared by 4 bases and J by 0 bases, with 6 bases between. DNA for the CDR3: TGCAGTGCTATGCAGATGAACACTGAAGCTTTCTTT. Translating gives CSAMQMNTEAFF.

CDR3 in amino acids: CASSFSGRPYEQYF. The CDR3 DNA reads TGTGCCAGCAGTTTTAGCGGGAGACCCTACGAGCAGTACTTC. The chain employs TRBV12-3 or TRBV12-4 and TRBJ2-7; 9 nucleotides align to TRBD2. CDR3 length: 14 amino acids. V trimming: 3 bases; J trimming: 2 bases; junction bases outside the gene matches: 2.

The CDR3 loop is CSDARVWMNTEAFF. The CDR3, as DNA: TGCAGTGATGCACGTGTTTGGATGAACACTGAAGCTTTCTTT. This chain links TRBV20-1 with TRBJ1-1; D is ambiguous. The length of the CDR3 is 14 residues. The V end lost 7 bases, the J end lost 0 bases, and 15 bases lay between the germline ends. The germline V gene has CDR1 DFQATT and CDR2 SNEGSKA (reference sequence).

The V call is TRBV6-2 or TRBV6-3, the J call TRBJ2-1, with 10 bases lining up with TRBD1. Per the germline V gene, CDR1 is MNHEY and CDR2 is SVGEGT. After removal of 6 bases from V and 0 bases from J, the junction contained 14 bases not matched to a gene. The CDR3 is made up of 19 amino acids. The CDR3 nucleotides are TGTGCCAGCAGGGAACCGGGACAGGGGAAGGGCAGCTCCTACAATGAGCAGTTCTTC. It translates to CASREPGQGKGSSYNEQFF.

Concerning this clonotype: The junction departs from germline at one end; a sequencing error may be responsible. The chain employs TRBV7-7 and TRBJ2-2; TRBD1 aligns across 7 bases. Germline CDR1 and CDR2: SSHAT and FNYEAQ (reference sequence). This CDR3 spans 18 amino acids. The DNA for the CDR3 is TGTGCTAGCAGCTCTCTGACAACAGGGGACCGAATCACCGGGGAGCTGTTTTTT. Amino acids: CASSSLTTGDRITGELFF. The full variable domain, with the rest looked up from reference TRBV7-7 and TRBJ2-2, is GAGVSQSPRYKVTKRGQDVTLRCDPISSHATLYWYQQALGQGPEFLTYFNYEAQPDKSGLPSDRFSAERPEGSISTLTIQRTEQRDSAMYRCASSSLTTGDRITGELFFGEGSRLTVL.

The sample holds a few counts of this clonotype. The chain carries TRBV7-2 and TRBJ2-7; D gene unclear. From germline, CDR1 is SGHTA and CDR2 FQGNSA. This CDR3 region has 14 residues. V gave up 3 bases and J gave up 2 bases, with 11 bases separating them. The CDR3 sequence is CASSFGAETYEQYF. The CDR3 bases are TGTGCCAGCAGCTTTGGTGCCGAAACCTACGAGCAGTACTTC.

This clonotype was counted many times. This chain connects TRBV10-3 to TRBJ2-3, with TRBD1 matching over 8 bases. The CDR3 is 13 residues long. The germline CDR1 and CDR2 sequences are ENHRY and SYGVKD. The junction had 1 base not matched to a gene; V was cut back by 8 bases and J by 0 bases. For the CDR3, the DNA is TGTGCCATCGGACAGGGCAGCACAGATACGCAGTATTTT. Encoded protein: CAIGQGSTDTQYF.

The chain carries TRBV12-3 or TRBV12-4 and TRBJ1-5; TRBD1 aligns across 9 bases. V dropped 5 bases and J dropped 5; count of bases not matched to a gene: 7. CDR3 length: 15 amino acids. The chain's CDR3 is CASSLTGGPDQPQHF. DNA of the CDR3: TGTGCCAGCAGTCTGACAGGGGGGCCCGATCAGCCCCAGCATTTT.